These 25 T cell receptor beta chains were all obtained from the same sample, sequenced in a study of CD8 T cells in Susac syndrome (dated by TCRdb to between 2019 and 2020). The library came from the immunoSEQ multiplex PCR assay. RNA was extracted using the RNeasy kit, and about 0.45 to 1 ug of the RNA was reverse transcribed with random hexamers. Through fastp at Q25 and MiXCR, TCRdb rebuilt clones from the public reads, retaining in-frame beta chains. Rows with one shared CDR3 protein collapse into an entry with the most common genes and DNA. The table for this sample lists 100,000 to 150,000 distinct CDR3 sequences; 90% to 95% of them were counted only once. In total, the top ten clones hold roughly 0.087% of the sample. The sequencing sample was made of CD4+ T cells from PBMCs. Receptors originate from a human donor in good health.

The J gene is TRBJ1-5, the V gene TRBV11-2; no definite D call. Germline-derived CDR1 and CDR2 are SGHAT and FQNNGV. Trimming took 4 bases from V and 4 from J, leaving 11 bases between them. The CDR3 runs 14 residues. CDR3 residues: CASSSRSGNQPQHF. CDR3 DNA sequence: TGTGCCAGCAGCTCTAGAAGTGGGAATCAGCCCCAGCATTTT.

The genes are TRBV5-5 and TRBJ2-2; D may be TRBD1 (5 bases). The CDR3 covers 15 residues. The V end was cut by 2 bases, the J end by 4 bases, with 12 bases between. CDR1 and CDR2 (germline): SGHKS, YYEKEE (reference sequence). CDR3 amino acids: CASSFTSQATGELFF. In nucleotides, the CDR3 is TGTGCCAGCAGCTTCACGTCACAGGCCACCGGGGAGCTGTTTTTT.

The chain employs TRBV10-1 and TRBJ2-7; D possibly corresponds to TRBD1 (6 bases). This CDR3 is built from 14 residues. The germline V and J ends were trimmed by 2 bases and 5 bases, with 13 bases remaining between them. Germline V gene data show CDR1 as WNHNN and CDR2 as SYGVQD (reference sequence). The CDR3 reads CASSEGRRGDEQYF. The CDR3, as DNA: TGCGCCAGCAGTGAGGGGCGCAGGGGAGACGAGCAGTACTTC.

The rearrangement joins TRBV25-1 to TRBJ2-7; D gene uncertain. CDR1 is MGHDK, CDR2 SYGVNS, per germline. Trimming left V 1 base short and J 2 bases short, with 6 bases between. The CDR3 sequence is 13 residues long. The CDR3 nucleotides read TGTGCCAGCAGTGAATGGGTCACCTACGAGCAGTACTTC. It specifies CASSEWVTYEQYF.

This sequence joins TRBV7-9 and TRBJ2-7, with a possible D match to TRBD1 (6 bases). CDR1 is SEHNR and CDR2 is FQNEAQ in the germline V gene (reference sequence). This CDR3 is built from 15 residues. V lost 6 bases and J 3 bases, leaving 18 bases between the germline ends. The CDR3 is CASRGNREDVYEQYF. The CDR3 DNA follows: TGTGCCAGCAGAGGAAACAGGGAAGATGTCTACGAGCAGTACTTC. The full variable domain, its missing parts supplied by reference TRBV7-9 and TRBJ2-7, is DTGVSQNPRHKITKRGQNVTFRCDPISEHNRLYWYRQTLGQGPEFLTYFQNEAQLEKSRLLSDRFSAERPKGSFSTLEIQRTEQGDSAMYLCASRGNREDVYEQYFGPGTRLTVT.

The CDR3 loop is CASSLVLRGYEQYF. Here the CDR3 DNA reads TGTGCCAGCAGCTTAGTATTGAGGGGCTACGAGCAGTACTTC. The J gene is TRBJ2-7, the V gene TRBV11-2; D tentatively reads TRBD1 or TRBD2 (5 bases each). In germline, CDR1 is SGHAT, CDR2 FQNNGV. This CDR3 spans 14 amino acids. V dropped 1 base and J dropped 3 bases, with 10 bases sitting between them.

The rearrangement uses TRBV14 and TRBJ1-1; maybe TRBD1 (5 bases). This CDR3 comprises 14 residues. Germline V gene lookup returns CDR1 SGHDN and CDR2 FVKESK. The V and J ends lost 0 bases and 10 bases respectively, with 15 bases between them. The DNA for the CDR3 is TGTGCCAGCAGCCAAGAAAAGGGGATTTTCGGAGCTTTCTTT. Translated: CASSQEKGIFGAFF.

The table lists this clonotype with a count of one. The V call is TRBV29-1, the J call TRBJ2-1; TRBD1 might be the D (7 bases). Trimming removed 4 bases from V and 10 bases from J, with 14 bases in between. Germline CDR1 SQVTM, CDR2 ANQGSEA. CDR3 size: 12 residues. CDR3 amino acids: CSVGWQGGEQFF. As DNA, the CDR3 is TGCAGCGTTGGATGGCAGGGGGGAGAGCAGTTCTTC.

The gene calls are TRBV3-1 and TRBJ2-3, with D maybe TRBD2 (6 bases). Trimming stripped 7 bases from V and 4 bases from J, with 12 bases between. The CDR3 is made up of 13 amino acids. Germline V gives CDR1 LGHDT, CDR2 YNNKEL (reference sequence). The CDR3 is CASNPGTPDTQYF. The CDR3 nucleotides are TGTGCCAGCAATCCCGGGACTCCAGATACGCAGTATTTT.

The chain employs TRBV29-1 and TRBJ2-7; 8 bases map to TRBD2. Trimming at V came to 8 bases and at J to 5 bases, leaving 14 bases not matched to a gene. Germline loops: CDR1 SQVTM, CDR2 ANQGSEA. The CDR3 spans 14 residues. The CDR3 loop is CSIGTRNNIHEQYF. CDR3 DNA: TGCAGCATTGGGACTAGAAATAATATACACGAGCAGTACTTC.

This chain uses TRBV4-3 with TRBJ2-1; 10 bases fit TRBD1. This CDR3 region has 15 residues. V shed 5 bases and J 6 bases; nucleotides not matched to a gene: 7. Germline V gene data show CDR1 as LGHNA and CDR2 as YSLEER. This CDR3 is CASSDRGRGGNEQFF. Written as DNA, the CDR3 is TGCGCCAGCAGCGACAGGGGGCGAGGGGGCAATGAGCAGTTCTTC.

J is TRBJ2-2 and V is TRBV12-3 or TRBV12-4, with TRBD1 as a possible D gene (6 bases). The germline V and J ends were trimmed by 5 bases and 6 bases, with 19 bases remaining between them. The CDR3 runs 16 residues. CDR3 DNA: TGTGCCAGCAGTCCGCGACAGGCCTGGGAACCCGGGGAGCTGTTTTTT. Protein product: CASSPRQAWEPGELFF.

The chain employs TRBV4-3 and TRBJ2-7; 7 nucleotides agree with TRBD2. The ends lost 1 base at V and 6 bases at J; junction bases unmatched: 6. The CDR3 loop spans 14 amino acids. Germline CDR1 is LGHNA and CDR2 is YSLEER. The CDR3 loop is CASSQGSTGGEQYF. The CDR3, as DNA: TGCGCCAGCAGCCAAGGATCTACGGGAGGCGAGCAGTACTTC.

V is TRBV2 and J is TRBJ1-5; D is perhaps TRBD1 (6 bases). V lost 7 bases and J 0 bases, leaving 16 bases between the germline ends. The CDR3 loop spans 16 amino acids. Germline CDR1 is SNHLY and CDR2 is FYNNEI. The CDR3 coding sequence is TGTGCCAGCAATTTCGGGGGGACACATAGCAATCAGCCCCAGCATTTT. This sequence encodes CASNFGGTHSNQPQHF.

The V call is TRBV7-9, the J call TRBJ1-2; D is unclear. Between the trimmed V and J ends, which lost 1 base and 9 bases, there was a span of 12 bases. This CDR3 contains 13 residues. CDR1 is SEHNR, CDR2 FQNEAQ, per germline (reference sequence). The CDR3 loop is CASSLGGGRRYTF. The CDR3 region has the DNA TGTGCCAGCAGCTTAGGAGGAGGAAGGCGCTACACCTTC.

The V and J genes are TRBV6-5 and TRBJ2-1; tentatively, D is TRBD1 (6 bases). CDR1 is MNHEY and CDR2 is SVGAGI in the germline V gene. The CDR3 runs to 14 residues. Trimming pared 0 bases from V and 5 bases from J, leaving 8 bases between. CDR3 protein: CASSYSNRDNEQFF. The CDR3 DNA follows: TGTGCCAGCAGTTACTCGAACAGGGACAATGAGCAGTTCTTC.

The rearrangement uses TRBV5-1 and TRBJ2-1, with 7 bases fitting TRBD2. J lost 4 bases, V lost 6 bases, and 4 bases had no gene match. CDR3 length: 13 amino acids. Germline CDR1 reads SGHRS; CDR2 reads YFSETQ. The chain's CDR3 is CASKREGYNEQFF. CDR3 nucleotide sequence: TGCGCCAGCAAGAGGGAGGGATACAATGAGCAGTTCTTC.

This clonotype was observed a single time. The chain combines TRBV9 with TRBJ1-4; weak D call: TRBD1 (5 bases). Germline values: CDR1 SGDLS, CDR2 YYNGEE. Between the trimmed V and J ends, which lost 5 bases and 4 bases, there was a span of 18 bases. The CDR3 contains 16 residues. CDR3 in DNA: TGTGCCAGCAGGGAGGGGAAGACCGAAGGTAATGAAAAACTGTTTTTT. Protein product: CASREGKTEGNEKLFF.

The chain is built from TRBV5-4 and TRBJ2-1; 7 bases map to TRBD1. The germline CDR1 and CDR2 sequences are SGHNT and YYREEE (reference sequence). This CDR3 is 13 amino acids long. The V segment lost 4 bases and the J segment 10 bases; nucleotides outside the gene matches: 8. The CDR3 DNA reads as TGTGCCAGCAGCCCCGACAGGGAGAGGGAGCAGTTCTTC. It codes for CASSPDREREQFF.

The chain is built from TRBV10-3 and TRBJ2-3, with TRBD1 matching over 8 bases. The germline CDR1 and CDR2 sequences are ENHRY and SYGVKD. J was trimmed by 6 bases and V by 8 bases; bases with no gene match: 7. The CDR3 loop spans 13 amino acids. The CDR3 DNA sequence: TGTGCCATCGCAGGGGGCGTTCCGGATACGCAGTATTTT. Translating it yields CAIAGGVPDTQYF.

The chain has TRBV3-1 and TRBJ2-7; D might be TRBD1 (6 bases). The CDR3 contains 15 residues. Germline V CDR1 and CDR2: LGHDT, YNNKEL (reference sequence). The ends were cut back, 4 bases at V and 2 bases at J, with 15 bases in the middle. The chain's CDR3 is CASSRSGGTPYEQYF. The DNA for the CDR3 is TGTGCCAGCAGCCGCAGTGGGGGCACCCCCTACGAGCAGTACTTC.

The chain employs TRBV7-9 and TRBJ2-2; 8 bases align to TRBD2. V gave up 4 bases and J gave up 7 bases; unmatched junction bases: 8. Germline CDR1 is SEHNR and CDR2 is FQNEAQ (reference sequence). The CDR3 sequence is 15 residues long. The CDR3 region is CASSSTGLDLGELFF. The CDR3 region has the DNA TGTGCCAGCAGCTCAACGGGACTAGATCTCGGGGAGCTGTTTTTT.

The chain combines TRBV6-5 with TRBJ2-5, with D possibly being TRBD2 (6 bases). The CDR3 consists of 16 residues. V shed 3 bases and J shed 1 base, with 15 bases lying between them. The germline gives CDR1 MNHEY, CDR2 SVGAGI. The CDR3 bases are TGTGCCAGCAGTTATGGAGATGGGGGAGGCCAAGAGACCCAGTACTTC. Its protein is CASSYGDGGGQETQYF.

This chain joins TRBV7-9 and TRBJ1-1; D possibly corresponds to TRBD1 (5 bases). V was cut by 5 bases and J by 4 bases, with 17 bases left in between. The CDR3 is 15 amino acids. Per germline, CDR1 SEHNR and CDR2 FQNEAQ (reference sequence). CDR3 amino acids: CASSLGGALGTEAFF. Here the CDR3 DNA reads TGTGCCAGCAGCCTTGGGGGAGCTTTAGGCACTGAAGCTTTCTTT. The full variable domain, in which reference TRBV7-9 and TRBJ1-1 provide the parts outside the CDR3, is DTGVSQNPRHKITKRGQNVTFRCDPISEHNRLYWYRQTLGQGPEFLTYFQNEAQLEKSRLLSDRFSAERPKGSFSTLEIQRTEQGDSAMYLCASSLGGALGTEAFFGQGTRLTVV.

The chain couples TRBV5-1 to TRBJ2-1; TRBD1 aligns across 9 bases. The CDR3 totals 15 residues. With 1 base clipped from V and 8 bases from J, the junction kept 7 bases outside the gene matches. CDR1 is SGHRS and CDR2 is YFSETQ in the germline V gene. CDR3 DNA: TGCGCCAGCAGCTTGCAGGACAGGGGTAGGGATGAGCAGTTCTTC. This gives the protein CASSLQDRGRDEQFF.